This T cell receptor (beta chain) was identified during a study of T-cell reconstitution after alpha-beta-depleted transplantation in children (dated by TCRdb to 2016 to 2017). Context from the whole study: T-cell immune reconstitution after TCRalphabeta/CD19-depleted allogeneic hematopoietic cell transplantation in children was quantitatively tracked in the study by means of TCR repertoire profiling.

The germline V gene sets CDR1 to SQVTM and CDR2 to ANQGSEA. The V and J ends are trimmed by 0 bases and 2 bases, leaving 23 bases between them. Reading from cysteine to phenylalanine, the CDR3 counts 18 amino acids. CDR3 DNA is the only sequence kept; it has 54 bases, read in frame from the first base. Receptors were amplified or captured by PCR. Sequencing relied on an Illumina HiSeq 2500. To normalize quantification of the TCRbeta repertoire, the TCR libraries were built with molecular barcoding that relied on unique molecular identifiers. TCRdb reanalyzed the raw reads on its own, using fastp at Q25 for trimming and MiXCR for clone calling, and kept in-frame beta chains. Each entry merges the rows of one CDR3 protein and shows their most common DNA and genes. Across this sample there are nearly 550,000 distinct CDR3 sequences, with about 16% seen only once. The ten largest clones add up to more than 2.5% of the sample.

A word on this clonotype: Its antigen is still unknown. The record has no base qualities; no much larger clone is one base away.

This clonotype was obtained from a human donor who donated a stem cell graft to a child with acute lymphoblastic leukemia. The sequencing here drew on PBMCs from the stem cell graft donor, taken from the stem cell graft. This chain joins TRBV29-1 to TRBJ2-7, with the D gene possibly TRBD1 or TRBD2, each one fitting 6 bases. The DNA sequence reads TGCAGCGTTGAAGATCCGTCACGGGGGCGTAGCGGCACCTACGAGCAGTACTTC. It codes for CSVEDPSRGRSGTYEQYF.